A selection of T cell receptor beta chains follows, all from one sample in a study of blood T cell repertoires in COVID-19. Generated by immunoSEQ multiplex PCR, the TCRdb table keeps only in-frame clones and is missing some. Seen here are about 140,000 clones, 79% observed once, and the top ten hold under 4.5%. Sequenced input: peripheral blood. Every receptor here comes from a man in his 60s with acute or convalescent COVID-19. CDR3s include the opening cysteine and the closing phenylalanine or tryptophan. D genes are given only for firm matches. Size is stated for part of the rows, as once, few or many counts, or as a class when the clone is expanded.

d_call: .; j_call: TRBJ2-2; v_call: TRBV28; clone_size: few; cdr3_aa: CASSEGQNTGELFF; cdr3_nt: TGTGCCAGCAGCGAGGGTCAAAACACCGGGGAGCTGTTTTTT
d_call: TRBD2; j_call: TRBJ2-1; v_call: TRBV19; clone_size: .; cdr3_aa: CASSMLAGGPYNEQFF; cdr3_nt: TGTGCCAGTAGTATGCTGGCGGGAGGGCCCTACAATGAGCAGTTCTTC
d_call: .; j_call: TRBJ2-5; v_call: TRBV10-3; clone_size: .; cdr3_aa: CAISGGETQYF; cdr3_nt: TGTGCCATCAGCGGAGGGGAGACCCAGTACTTC
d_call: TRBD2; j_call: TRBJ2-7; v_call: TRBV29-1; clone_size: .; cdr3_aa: CSVGSGGGFEQYF; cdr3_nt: TGCAGCGTTGGGAGCGGGGGCGGCTTCGAGCAGTACTTC
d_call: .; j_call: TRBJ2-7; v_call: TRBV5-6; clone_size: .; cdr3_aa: CASSRDTSYEQYF; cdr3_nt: TGTGCCAGCAGCCGGGACACCTCCTACGAGCAGTACTTC
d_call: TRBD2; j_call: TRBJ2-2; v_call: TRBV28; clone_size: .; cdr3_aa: CASSSLAGGTGELFF; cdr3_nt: TGTGCCAGCAGTTCACTAGCGGGAGGGACCGGGGAGCTGTTTTTT
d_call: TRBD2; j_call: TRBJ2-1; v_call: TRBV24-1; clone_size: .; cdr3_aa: CATSGTGTSGYNEQFF; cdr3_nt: TGTGCCACCAGTGGCACCGGGACTAGCGGATACAATGAGCAGTTCTTC
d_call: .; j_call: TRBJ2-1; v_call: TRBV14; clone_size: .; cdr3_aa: CASSLPGGSGEQFF; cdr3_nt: TGTGCCAGCAGCCTTCCAGGGGGGAGCGGTGAGCAGTTCTTC
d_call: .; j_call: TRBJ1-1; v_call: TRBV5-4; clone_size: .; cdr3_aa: CASSQALANTEAFF; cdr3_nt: TGTGCCAGCAGCCAGGCCCTAGCGAACACTGAAGCTTTCTTT
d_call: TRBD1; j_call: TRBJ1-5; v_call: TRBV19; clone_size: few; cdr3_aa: CASSKEGARSNQPQHF; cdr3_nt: TGTGCCAGTAGTAAGGAGGGGGCGAGAAGCAATCAGCCCCAGCATTTT
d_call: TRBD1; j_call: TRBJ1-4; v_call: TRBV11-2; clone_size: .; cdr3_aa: CASSRQGPNEKLFF; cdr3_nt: TGTGCCAGCAGCCGACAGGGACCGAATGAAAAACTGTTTTTT
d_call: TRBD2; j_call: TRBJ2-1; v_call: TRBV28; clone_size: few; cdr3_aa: CASLTGTSGGDEQFF; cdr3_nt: TGTGCCAGCCTTACCGGGACTAGCGGCGGGGATGAGCAGTTCTTC
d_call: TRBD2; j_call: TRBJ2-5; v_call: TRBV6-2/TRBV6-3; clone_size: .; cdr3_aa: CASSEGLAAQYF; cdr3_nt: TGTGCCAGCAGTGAGGGACTAGCTGCCCAGTACTTC
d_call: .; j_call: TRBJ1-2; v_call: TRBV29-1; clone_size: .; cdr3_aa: CSVSNGNYGYTF; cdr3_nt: TGCAGCGTTAGTAACGGTAACTATGGCTACACCTTC
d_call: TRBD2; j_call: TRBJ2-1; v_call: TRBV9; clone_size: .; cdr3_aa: CASSVGTSGNEQFF; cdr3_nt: TGTGCCAGCAGCGTAGGGACTAGCGGGAATGAGCAGTTCTTC
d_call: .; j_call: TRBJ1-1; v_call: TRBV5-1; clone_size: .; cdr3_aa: CASSLAMSNTEAFF; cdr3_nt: TGCGCCAGCAGCTTGGCCATGTCAAACACTGAAGCTTTCTTT
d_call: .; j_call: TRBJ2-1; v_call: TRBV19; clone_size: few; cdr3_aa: CASSPLAAGAPRSYNEQFF; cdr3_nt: TGTGCCAGTAGTCCCTTAGCGGCGGGGGCCCCCAGGTCCTACAATGAGCAGTTCTTC
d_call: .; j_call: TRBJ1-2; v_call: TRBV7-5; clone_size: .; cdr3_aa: CARSCATNYGYTF; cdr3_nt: TGTGCCAGAAGCTGTGCTACTAACTATGGCTACACCTTC
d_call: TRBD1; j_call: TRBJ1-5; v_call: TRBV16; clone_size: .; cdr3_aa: CASSPGTGAGQPQHF; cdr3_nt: TGTGCCAGCAGCCCCGGGACAGGAGCAGGTCAGCCCCAGCATTTT
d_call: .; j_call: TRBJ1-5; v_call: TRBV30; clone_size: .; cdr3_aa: CAWTGRDNQPQHF; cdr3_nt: TGTGCCTGGACGGGCAGGGATAATCAGCCCCAGCATTTT
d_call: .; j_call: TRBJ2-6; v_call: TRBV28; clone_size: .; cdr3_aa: CASSLTPGLAGANVLTF; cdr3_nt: TGTGCCAGCAGTCTAACCCCGGGGTTAGCTGGGGCCAACGTCCTGACTTTC
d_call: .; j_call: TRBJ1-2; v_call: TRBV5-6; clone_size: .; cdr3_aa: CASSFRTERQYGYTF; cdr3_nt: TGTGCCAGCAGCTTTAGGACAGAGCGTCAGTATGGCTACACCTTC
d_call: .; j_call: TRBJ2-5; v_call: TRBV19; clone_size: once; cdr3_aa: CASSILPRGETQYF; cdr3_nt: TGTGCCAGTAGTATCCTCCCCCGCGGAGAGACCCAGTACTTC
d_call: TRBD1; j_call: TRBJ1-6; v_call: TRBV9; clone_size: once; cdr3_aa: CASSVTGQGSPLHF; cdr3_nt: TGTGCCAGCAGCGTTACAGGACAGGGTTCACCCCTCCACTTT
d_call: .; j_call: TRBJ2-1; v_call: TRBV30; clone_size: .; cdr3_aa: CAWSVIRLVSVSEQFF; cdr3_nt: TGTGCCTGGAGTGTAATCCGACTAGTCAGCGTTAGTGAGCAGTTCTTC
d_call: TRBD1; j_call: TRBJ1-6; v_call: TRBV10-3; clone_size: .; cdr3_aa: CAISGGTGGGSPLHF; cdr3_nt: TGTGCCATCAGTGGCGGGACAGGGGGCGGTTCACCCCTCCACTTT
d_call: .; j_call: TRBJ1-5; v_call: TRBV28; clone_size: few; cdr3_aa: CASSLRTNQPQHF; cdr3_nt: TGTGCCAGCAGTTTGCGGACTAATCAGCCCCAGCATTTT
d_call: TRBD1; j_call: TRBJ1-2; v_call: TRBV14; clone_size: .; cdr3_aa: CASSPQGTGGKVGYTF; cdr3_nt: TGTGCCAGCAGCCCCCAGGGGACAGGGGGCAAGGTTGGCTACACCTTC
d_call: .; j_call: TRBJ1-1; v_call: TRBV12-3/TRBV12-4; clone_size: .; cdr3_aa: CATSRLRNTEAFF; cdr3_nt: TGTGCCACCTCGAGACTCCGGAACACTGAAGCTTTCTTT
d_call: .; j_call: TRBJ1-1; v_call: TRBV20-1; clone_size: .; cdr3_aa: CSASSNRDTEAFF; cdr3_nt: TGCAGTGCTAGTTCGAACAGGGACACTGAAGCTTTCTTT
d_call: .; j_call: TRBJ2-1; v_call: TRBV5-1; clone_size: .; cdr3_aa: CASSPDSYNEQFF; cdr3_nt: TGCGCCAGCAGCCCGGACAGTTACAATGAGCAGTTCTTC
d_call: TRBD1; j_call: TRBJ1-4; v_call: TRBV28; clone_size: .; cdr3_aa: CASSSGTGVEGGEKLFF; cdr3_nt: TGTGCCAGCAGTTCGGGGACAGGGGTTGAGGGAGGGGAAAAACTGTTTTTT
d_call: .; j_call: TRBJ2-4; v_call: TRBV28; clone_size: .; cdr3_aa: CASSLPGTAKNIQYF; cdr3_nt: TGTGCCAGCAGTTTGCCAGGAACAGCCAAAAACATTCAGTACTTC
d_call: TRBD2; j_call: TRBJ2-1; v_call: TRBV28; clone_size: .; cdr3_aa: CASRLAGVQYNEQFF; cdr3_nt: TGTGCCAGCAGACTAGCGGGAGTCCAGTACAATGAGCAGTTCTTC
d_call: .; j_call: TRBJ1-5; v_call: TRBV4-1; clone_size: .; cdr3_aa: CASSQDGSWAQPQHF; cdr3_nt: TGCGCCAGCAGCCAAGACGGATCTTGGGCCCAGCCCCAGCATTTT
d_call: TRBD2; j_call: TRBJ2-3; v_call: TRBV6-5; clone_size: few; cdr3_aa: CASSYLRGDTDTQYF; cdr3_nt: TGTGCCAGCAGTTACCTCCGGGGGGACACAGATACGCAGTATTTT
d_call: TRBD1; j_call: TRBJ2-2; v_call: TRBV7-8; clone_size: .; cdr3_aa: CASSPLTGGSPGELFF; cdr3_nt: TGTGCCAGCAGCCCCCTGACAGGGGGATCCCCCGGGGAGCTGTTTTTT
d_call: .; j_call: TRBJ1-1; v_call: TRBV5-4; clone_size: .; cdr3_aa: CASSLEAGVNTEAFF; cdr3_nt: TGTGCCAGCAGCTTAGAGGCGGGGGTGAACACTGAAGCTTTCTTT
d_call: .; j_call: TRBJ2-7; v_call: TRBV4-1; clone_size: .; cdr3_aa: CASSQGLKIGEQYF; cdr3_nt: TGCGCCAGCAGCCAAGGCTTGAAGATCGGCGAGCAGTACTTC
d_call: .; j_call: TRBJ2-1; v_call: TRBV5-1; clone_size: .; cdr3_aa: CASSSTGSSYNEQFF; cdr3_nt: TGCGCCAGCAGTTCAACAGGGAGCTCCTACAATGAGCAGTTCTTC
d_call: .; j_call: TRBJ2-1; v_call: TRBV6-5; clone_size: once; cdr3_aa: CASRAQGGRDYEQFF; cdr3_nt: TGTGCCAGCAGGGCCCAAGGGGGTAGGGATTATGAGCAGTTCTTC
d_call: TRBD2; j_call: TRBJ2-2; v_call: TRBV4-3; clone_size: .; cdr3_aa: CASSQGAGAAGELFF; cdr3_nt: TGCGCCAGCAGCCAAGGAGCGGGAGCGGCCGGGGAGCTGTTTTTT
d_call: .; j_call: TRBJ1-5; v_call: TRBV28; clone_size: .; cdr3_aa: CASSSSGKGNQPQHF; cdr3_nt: TGTGCCAGCAGCTCCTCAGGGAAAGGCAATCAGCCCCAGCATTTT
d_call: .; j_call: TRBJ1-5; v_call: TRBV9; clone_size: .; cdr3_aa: CASSGGNPNQPQHF; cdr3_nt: TGTGCCAGCAGCGGAGGAAATCCGAATCAGCCCCAGCATTTT
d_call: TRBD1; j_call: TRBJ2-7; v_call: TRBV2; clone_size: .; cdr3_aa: CASSLILVTGTGAYEQYF; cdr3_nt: TGTGCCAGCAGTCTAATTCTAGTAACCGGGACAGGGGCCTACGAGCAGTACTTC
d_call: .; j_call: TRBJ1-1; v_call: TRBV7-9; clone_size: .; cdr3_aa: CASSPGLELSNTEAFF; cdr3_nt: TGTGCCAGCAGCCCCGGACTGGAGCTATCGAACACTGAAGCTTTCTTT
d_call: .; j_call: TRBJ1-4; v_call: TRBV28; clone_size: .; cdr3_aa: CASSLALEIISVF; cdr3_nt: TGTGCCAGCAGTTTGGCCCTAGAGATAATCTCGGTTTTT
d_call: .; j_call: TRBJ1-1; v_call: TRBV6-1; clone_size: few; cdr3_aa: CASSGRDSLWNTEAFF; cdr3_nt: TGTGCCAGCAGTGGACGGGACTCACTATGGAACACTGAAGCTTTCTTT
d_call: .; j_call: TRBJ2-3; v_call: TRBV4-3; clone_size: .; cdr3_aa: CASSQDPPGRGADTQYF; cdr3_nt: TGCGCCAGCAGCCAAGATCCTCCGGGGAGGGGGGCAGATACGCAGTATTTT
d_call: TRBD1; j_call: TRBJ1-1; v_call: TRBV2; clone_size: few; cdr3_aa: CARGQVQNTEAFF; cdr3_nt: TGTGCCCGCGGACAGGTACAGAACACTGAAGCTTTCTTT